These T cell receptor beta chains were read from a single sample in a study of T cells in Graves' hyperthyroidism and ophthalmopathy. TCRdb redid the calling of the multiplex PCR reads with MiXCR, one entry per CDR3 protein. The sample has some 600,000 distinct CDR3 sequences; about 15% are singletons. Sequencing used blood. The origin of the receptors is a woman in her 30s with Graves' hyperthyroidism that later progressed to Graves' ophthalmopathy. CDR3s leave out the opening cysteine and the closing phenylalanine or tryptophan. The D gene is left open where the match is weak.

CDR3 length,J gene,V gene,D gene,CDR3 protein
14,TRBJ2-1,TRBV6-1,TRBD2,ASSEATGGLSNEQF
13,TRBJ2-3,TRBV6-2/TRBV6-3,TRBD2,ASSYRGRMSDTQY
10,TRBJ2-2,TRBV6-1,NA,ASRSPAGELF
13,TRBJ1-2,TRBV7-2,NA,ASSLGSQEAYGYT
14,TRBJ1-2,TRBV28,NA,ASSFPAGLGSYGYT
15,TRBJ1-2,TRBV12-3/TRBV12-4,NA,ASSLEFDGGQFYGYT
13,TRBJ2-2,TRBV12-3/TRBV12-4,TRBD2,ASSSSGGYTGELF
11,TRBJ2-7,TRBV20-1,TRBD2,SARVSGRWEQY
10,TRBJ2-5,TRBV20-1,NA,SALRSQETQY
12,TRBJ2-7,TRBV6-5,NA,ASSYRDISYEQY
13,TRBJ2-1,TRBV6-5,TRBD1,ASSYSGQVVGEQF
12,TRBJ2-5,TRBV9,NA,ASSVGSLWETQY
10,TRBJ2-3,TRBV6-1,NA,ASQRGTDTQY
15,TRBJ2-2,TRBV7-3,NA,ASSPRVQAIIPGELF
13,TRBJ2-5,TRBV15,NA,ATSRDPGAQGTQY
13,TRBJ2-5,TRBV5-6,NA,ASSLRAEMGETQY
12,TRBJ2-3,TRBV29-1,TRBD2,SVAGGSSTDTQY
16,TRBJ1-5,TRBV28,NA,ASNLGRVTDFSNQPQH
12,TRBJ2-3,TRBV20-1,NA,SAQLNRGTDTQY
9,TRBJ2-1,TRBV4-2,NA,ASSQGSLAF
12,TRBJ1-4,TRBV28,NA,ASSEDSPNEKLF
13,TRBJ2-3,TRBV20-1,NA,SARDGGRPTDTQY